The text below deals with one TCR beta chain. Germline CDR1 and CDR2: SEHNR and FQNEAQ (reference sequence). V lost 8 bases and J 3 bases, leaving 7 bases between the germline ends. CDR3 size: 11 residues. This entry belongs to a study of OX40 agonist ivuxolimab in advanced cancers. Here immunoSEQ multiplex PCR was the method, and the copy in TCRdb shows in-frame clones only, minus some. The profile shows 75,000 to 90,000 clones, roughly 92% of them singletons. Sequencing was performed on CD4+ or CD8+ T cells sorted from blood, taken in a trial of the OX40 agonist ivuxolimab. This chain connects TRBV7-9 to TRBJ1-1, with a tentative D call TRBD1 (5 bases). This sequence was found in an adult with an advanced solid tumor such as melanoma, head and neck, liver or kidney cancer. CDR3 residues: CASRGDTEAFF. CDR3 sequence (DNA): TGTGCCAGCCGGGGGGACACTGAAGCTTTCTTT.